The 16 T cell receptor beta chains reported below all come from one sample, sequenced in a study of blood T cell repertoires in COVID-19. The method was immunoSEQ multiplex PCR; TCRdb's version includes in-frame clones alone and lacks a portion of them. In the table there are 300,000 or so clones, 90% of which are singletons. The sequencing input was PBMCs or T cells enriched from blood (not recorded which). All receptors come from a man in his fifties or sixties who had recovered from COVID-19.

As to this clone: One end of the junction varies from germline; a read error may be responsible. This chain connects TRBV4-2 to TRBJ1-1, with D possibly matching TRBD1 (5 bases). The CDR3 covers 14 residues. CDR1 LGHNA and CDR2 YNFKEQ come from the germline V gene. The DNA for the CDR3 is TGTGCCAGCACCCAAGAAGGGGAATACACTGAAGCTTTCTTT. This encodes CASTQEGEYTEAFF.

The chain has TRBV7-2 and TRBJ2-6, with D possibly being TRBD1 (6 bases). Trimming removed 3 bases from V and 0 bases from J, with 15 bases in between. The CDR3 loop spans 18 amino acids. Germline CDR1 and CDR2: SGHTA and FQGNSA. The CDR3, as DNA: TGTGCCAGCAGCTTCTTCCACAGGGTCGGCTCTGGGGCCAACGTCCTGACTTTC. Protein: CASSFFHRVGSGANVLTF.

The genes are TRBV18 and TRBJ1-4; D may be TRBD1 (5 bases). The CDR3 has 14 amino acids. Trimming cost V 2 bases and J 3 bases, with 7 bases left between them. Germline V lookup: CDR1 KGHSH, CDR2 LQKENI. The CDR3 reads CASSPGASNEKLFF. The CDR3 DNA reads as TGTGCCAGCTCACCAGGGGCGTCTAATGAAAAACTGTTTTTT.

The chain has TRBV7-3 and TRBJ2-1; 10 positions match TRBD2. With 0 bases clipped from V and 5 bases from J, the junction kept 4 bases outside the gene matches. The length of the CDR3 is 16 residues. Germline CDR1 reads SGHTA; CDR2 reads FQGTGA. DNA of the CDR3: TGTGCCAGCAGCTTAACCCCAGCGGGGGGGCACAATGAGCAGTTCTTC. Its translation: CASSLTPAGGHNEQFF.

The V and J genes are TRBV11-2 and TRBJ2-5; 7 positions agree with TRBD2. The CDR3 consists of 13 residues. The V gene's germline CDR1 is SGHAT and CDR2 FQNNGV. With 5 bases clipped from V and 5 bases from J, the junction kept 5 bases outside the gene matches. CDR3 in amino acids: CASSRTSTETQYF. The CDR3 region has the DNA TGTGCCAGCAGCCGGACTAGTACCGAGACCCAGTACTTC.

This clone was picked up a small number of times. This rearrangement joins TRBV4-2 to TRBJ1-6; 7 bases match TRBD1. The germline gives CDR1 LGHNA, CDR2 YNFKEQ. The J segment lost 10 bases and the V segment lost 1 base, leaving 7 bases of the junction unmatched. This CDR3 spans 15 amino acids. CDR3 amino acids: CASSQAGTVGSPLHF. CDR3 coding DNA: TGTGCCAGCAGCCAAGCGGGGACAGTAGGATCACCCCTCCACTTT.

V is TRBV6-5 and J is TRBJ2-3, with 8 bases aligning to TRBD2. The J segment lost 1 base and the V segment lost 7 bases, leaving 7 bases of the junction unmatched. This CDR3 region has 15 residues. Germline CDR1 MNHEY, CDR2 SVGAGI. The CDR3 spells CASTASGSGTDTQYF. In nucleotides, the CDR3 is TGTGCCAGCACGGCGAGCGGGAGTGGCACAGATACGCAGTATTTT.

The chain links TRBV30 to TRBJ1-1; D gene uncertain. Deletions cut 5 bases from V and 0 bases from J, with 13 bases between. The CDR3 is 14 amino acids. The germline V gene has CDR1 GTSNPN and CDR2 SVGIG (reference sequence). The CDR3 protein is CAWERRQVNTEAFF. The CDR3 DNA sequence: TGTGCCTGGGAACGGAGGCAGGTGAACACTGAAGCTTTCTTT.

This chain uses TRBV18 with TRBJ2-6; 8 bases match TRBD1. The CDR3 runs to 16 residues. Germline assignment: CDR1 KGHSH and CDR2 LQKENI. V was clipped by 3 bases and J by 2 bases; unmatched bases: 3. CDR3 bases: TGTGCCAGCTCACCGACAGGGGTGGCTGGGGCCAACGTCCTGACTTTC. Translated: CASSPTGVAGANVLTF.

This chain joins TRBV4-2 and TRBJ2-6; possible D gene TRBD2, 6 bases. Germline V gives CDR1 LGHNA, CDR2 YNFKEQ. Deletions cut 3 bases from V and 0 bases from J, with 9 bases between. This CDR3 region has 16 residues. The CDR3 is CASSQGGNSGANVLTF. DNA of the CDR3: TGTGCCAGCAGCCAGGGAGGAAACTCTGGGGCCAACGTCCTGACTTTC.

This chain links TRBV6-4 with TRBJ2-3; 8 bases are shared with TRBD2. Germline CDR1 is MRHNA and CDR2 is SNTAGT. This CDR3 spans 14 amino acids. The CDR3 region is CATSSSGGKDTQYF. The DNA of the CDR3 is TGTGCTACCTCGTCCAGCGGGGGCAAGGATACGCAGTATTTT.

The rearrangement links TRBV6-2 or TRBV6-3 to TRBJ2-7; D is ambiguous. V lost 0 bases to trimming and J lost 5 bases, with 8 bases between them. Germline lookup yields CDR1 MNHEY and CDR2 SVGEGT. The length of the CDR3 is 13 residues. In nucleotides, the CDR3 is TGTGCCAGCAGTTACTCGAAGCCCCACGAGCAGTACTTC. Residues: CASSYSKPHEQYF.

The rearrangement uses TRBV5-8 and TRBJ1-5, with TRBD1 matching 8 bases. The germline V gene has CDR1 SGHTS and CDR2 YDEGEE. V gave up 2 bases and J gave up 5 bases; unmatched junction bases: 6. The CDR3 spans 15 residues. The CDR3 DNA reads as TGTGCCAGCAGCTTCTCAGGACAGGGTTATCAGCCCCAGCATTTT. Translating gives CASSFSGQGYQPQHF.

The CDR3 region has the DNA TGCGCCAGCACCCGACTAGCGGGAGATGCCTACAATGAGCAGTTCTTC. As protein: CASTRLAGDAYNEQFF. V is TRBV5-1 and J is TRBJ2-1, with 12 bases aligning to TRBD2. Germline CDR1 and CDR2: SGHRS and YFSETQ. The CDR3 sequence is 16 residues long. The junction had 6 bases not matched to a gene; V was cut back by 6 bases and J by 2 bases. The whole variable domain, filled in from reference TRBV5-1 and TRBJ2-1, reads KAGVTQTPRYLIKTRGQQVTLSCSPISGHRSVSWYQQTPGQGLQFLFEYFSETQRNKGNFPGRFSGRQFSNSRSEMNVSTLELGDSALYLCASTRLAGDAYNEQFFGPGTRLTVL.

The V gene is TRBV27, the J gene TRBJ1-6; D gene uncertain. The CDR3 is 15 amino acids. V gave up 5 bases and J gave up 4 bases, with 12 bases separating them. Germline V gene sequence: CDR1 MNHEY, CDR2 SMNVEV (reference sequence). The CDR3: CASSPRGVYNSPLHF. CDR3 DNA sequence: TGTGCCAGCAGTCCTCGGGGTGTTTATAATTCACCCCTCCACTTT.

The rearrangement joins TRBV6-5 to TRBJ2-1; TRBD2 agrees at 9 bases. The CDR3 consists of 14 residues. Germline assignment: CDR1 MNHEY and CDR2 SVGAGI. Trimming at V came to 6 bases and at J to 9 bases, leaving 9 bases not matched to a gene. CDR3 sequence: CASRAGTSRVEQFF. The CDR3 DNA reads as TGTGCCAGCAGGGCCGGGACTAGCAGAGTTGAGCAGTTCTTC.